This passage covers 16 T cell receptor beta chains from one sample sequenced in a study of blood T cell repertoires in COVID-19. The assay was immunoSEQ multiplex PCR, and TCRdb's table has in-frame clones only and misses some. The sample has approximately 92,000 clones; 82% are singletons. Sequenced input: peripheral blood. The source is a man older than 75 with acute or convalescent COVID-19.

J is TRBJ2-4 and V is TRBV19; 9 bases map to TRBD2. V lost 6 bases to trimming and J lost 1 base; unmatched junction nucleotides: 10. This CDR3 is 17 amino acids long. CDR1 and CDR2 (germline): LNHDA, SQIVND (reference sequence). CDR3 bases: TGTGCCAGTAGATCCCGCGGCGGGAGGGCTGCCAAAAACATTCAGTACTTC. As protein: CASRSRGGRAAKNIQYF.

This chain connects TRBV6-5 to TRBJ2-1; TRBD1 matches at 7 bases. The CDR3 loop spans 15 amino acids. Looked up from germline, CDR1 is MNHEY and CDR2 is SVGAGI. The V segment lost 4 bases and the J segment 2 bases; nucleotides outside the gene matches: 5. CDR3 residues: CASSSGRGTYNEQFF. The CDR3 nucleotides are TGTGCCAGCAGTTCAGGCAGGGGGACCTACAATGAGCAGTTCTTC.

This chain joins TRBV7-8 and TRBJ2-7; TRBD1 matches 7 bases. V was clipped by 7 bases and J by 2 bases; unmatched bases: 5. The CDR3 spans 13 residues. The germline V gene encodes CDR1 SGHVS and CDR2 FQNEAQ. The CDR3 DNA reads TGTGCCAGCATCCCAGACAGGGCCTACGAGCAGTACTTC. This encodes CASIPDRAYEQYF.

The rearrangement links TRBV24-1 to TRBJ1-2; 12 bases agree with TRBD1. This CDR3 region has 15 residues. CDR1 is KGHDR and CDR2 is SFDVKD in the germline V gene. V lost 4 bases, J lost 6 bases, and 5 bases stayed unmatched. In DNA, the CDR3 is TGTGCCACCAGTGAAGGGACAGGGGGCTTGGATGGCTACACCTTC. Translation: CATSEGTGGLDGYTF.

The chain uses TRBV9 and TRBJ1-1; TRBD1 might be the D (6 bases). CDR3 length: 17 amino acids. The germline V gene encodes CDR1 SGDLS and CDR2 YYNGEE. Trimming shortened V by 1 base and J by 3 bases, and 19 bases separated the two germline ends. CDR3 loop: CASSVRNRAKGDTEAFF. The CDR3, as DNA: TGTGCCAGCAGCGTAAGAAACAGGGCCAAAGGGGACACTGAAGCTTTCTTT.

This chain joins TRBV12-3 or TRBV12-4 and TRBJ1-1, with D tentatively TRBD1 (6 bases). This CDR3 comprises 11 residues. The germline V and J ends were trimmed by 5 bases and 11 bases, with 12 bases remaining between them. CDR3 bases: TGTGCCAGCAGTGAGGGGGTTGGGGCTTTCTTT. It yields the protein CASSEGVGAFF.

The chain links TRBV7-9 to TRBJ1-2; tentatively, D is TRBD1 (5 bases). V was pared by 3 bases and J by 7 bases, with 12 bases between. CDR3 size: 13 residues. Germline assignment: CDR1 SEHNR and CDR2 FQNEAQ (reference sequence). The CDR3 nucleotides are TGTGCCAGCAGCTTGGCGGGGGACGGTGGCTACACCTTC. It translates to CASSLAGDGGYTF.

The rearrangement links TRBV2 to TRBJ2-7; unclear D gene. This CDR3 has 12 residues. Trimming stripped 1 base from V and 4 bases from J, with 5 bases between. CDR1 is SNHLY, CDR2 FYNNEI, per germline. In DNA, the CDR3 is TGTGCCAGCAGTGAAGACAGATACGAGCAGTACTTC. The encoded protein is CASSEDRYEQYF. The full variable domain, its missing parts supplied by reference TRBV2 and TRBJ2-7, is EPEVTQTPSHQVTQMGQEVILRCVPISNHLYFYWYRQILGQKVEFLVSFYNNEISEKSEIFDDQFSVERPDGSNFTLKIRSTKLEDSAMYFCASSEDRYEQYFGPGTRLTVT.

The rearrangement joins TRBV24-1 to TRBJ1-4; D perhaps matches TRBD1 (6 bases). Trimming removed 4 bases from V and 12 bases from J, with 14 bases in between. This CDR3 has 13 amino acids. Germline V gene lookup returns CDR1 KGHDR and CDR2 SFDVKD. CDR3: CATSDTGYGELFF. The CDR3 DNA is TGTGCCACCAGTGACACAGGGTATGGGGAACTGTTTTTT.

This sequence joins TRBV7-2 and TRBJ1-2, with 7 bases aligning to TRBD1. The CDR3 totals 13 residues. The germline V gene has CDR1 SGHTA and CDR2 FQGNSA. J was trimmed by 7 bases and V by 7 bases; bases with no gene match: 9. The CDR3 reads CASTATGRGGYTF. CDR3 coding DNA: TGTGCCAGCACCGCGACAGGGCGGGGTGGCTACACCTTC.

V and J are TRBV6-1 and TRBJ2-1, with TRBD2 matching over 7 bases. The CDR3 has 15 amino acids. Germline V gene lookup returns CDR1 MNHNS and CDR2 SASEGT. The V segment lost 1 base and the J segment 4 bases; nucleotides outside the gene matches: 4. CDR3 region: CASSEGSGPYNEQFF. The CDR3, as DNA: TGTGCCAGCAGTGAAGGTAGCGGGCCGTACAATGAGCAGTTCTTC.

This clone appeared once. The genes are TRBV27 and TRBJ2-1; D remains ambiguous. CDR1 is MNHEY, CDR2 SMNVEV, per germline (reference sequence). This CDR3 comprises 13 residues. The V end was cut by 7 bases, the J end by 5 bases, with 12 bases between. The CDR3 region has the DNA TGTGCCAGCAAGAGGCTCGATAACAATGAGCAGTTCTTC. The encoded protein is CASKRLDNNEQFF.

This rearrangement joins TRBV28 to TRBJ1-4, with D maybe TRBD1 (5 bases). The CDR3 contains 12 residues. The germline gives CDR1 MDHEN, CDR2 SYDVKM. V was shortened by 3 bases and J by 8 bases, with 7 bases between the two germline ends. CDR3 sequence: CASSLTDEKLFF. Written as DNA, the CDR3 is TGTGCCAGCAGTTTGACAGACGAAAAACTGTTTTTT.

This chain uses TRBV19 with TRBJ1-5; D call uncertain. The CDR3 spans 13 residues. The V end lost 7 bases, the J end lost 2 bases, and 9 bases lay between the germline ends. Germline CDR1 reads LNHDA; CDR2 reads SQIVND (reference sequence). The CDR3 reads CASKSRRNQPQHF. In DNA, the CDR3 is TGTGCCAGTAAATCCAGGCGCAATCAGCCCCAGCATTTT.

This clone was observed a single time. The chain couples TRBV7-2 to TRBJ2-7; 8 bases line up with TRBD1. This CDR3 spans 15 amino acids. Germline V gene sequence: CDR1 SGHTA, CDR2 FQGNSA. J lost 5 bases, V lost 5 bases, and 11 bases had no gene match. The CDR3 DNA reads as TGTGCCAGCAGCCGGACGCAGGGGGCAGGCGACGAGCAGTACTTC. As protein: CASSRTQGAGDEQYF. Using reference TRBV7-2 and TRBJ2-7 for the parts outside the CDR3, the full variable domain is GAGVSQSPSNKVTEKGKDVELRCDPISGHTALYWYRQSLGQGLEFLIYFQGNSAPDKSGLPSDRFSAERTGGSVSTLTIQRTQQEDSAVYLCASSRTQGAGDEQYFGPGTRLTVT.

The chain combines TRBV11-2 with TRBJ2-1; TRBD2 agrees at 10 bases. The CDR3 extends over 15 amino acids. CDR1 is SGHAT and CDR2 is FQNNGV in the germline V gene. V was pared by 5 bases and J by 6 bases, with 7 bases of the junction left unmatched. The CDR3 reads CASSKSGGELNEQFF. In nucleotides, the CDR3 is TGTGCCAGCAGCAAGAGCGGGGGGGAGCTCAATGAGCAGTTCTTC.